A selection of T cell receptor beta chains follows, all from one sample in a study of blood T cell repertoires in COVID-19. Sequenced by immunoSEQ multiplex PCR; TCRdb stores in-frame clones only, minus some. The table has about 190,000 clones, under 85% seen once. The sample was peripheral blood. The source of these receptors is a woman aged 40 to 50 with acute or convalescent COVID-19. The CDR3 runs from the conserved cysteine through the conserved F or W. The order of the fields is CDR3 length, J gene, D gene, clone size, V gene, CDR3 protein, CDR3 DNA. D genes are given only for firm matches. Where a row states a size, it is once, few, many or the class of an expanded clone; other rows omit it.

cdr3_length: 12
j_call: TRBJ1-2
d_call: .
clone_size: .
v_call: TRBV2
cdr3_aa: CASSHGEWGYTF
cdr3_nt: TGTGCCAGCAGTCACGGGGAGTGGGGCTACACCTTC

cdr3_length: 14
j_call: TRBJ1-5
d_call: .
clone_size: medium-sized
v_call: TRBV4-2
cdr3_aa: CASSQDSGGQPQHF
cdr3_nt: TGTGCCAGCAGCCAAGATTCGGGGGGCCAGCCCCAGCATTTT

cdr3_length: 13
j_call: TRBJ2-5
d_call: TRBD1
clone_size: once
v_call: TRBV5-5
cdr3_aa: CASSPGGVETQYF
cdr3_nt: TGTGCCAGCAGCCCAGGGGGCGTTGAGACCCAGTACTTC

cdr3_length: 15
j_call: TRBJ2-5
d_call: TRBD1
clone_size: .
v_call: TRBV7-8
cdr3_aa: CASSYTRDSKETQYF
cdr3_nt: TGTGCCAGCAGCTACACCCGGGACAGTAAAGAGACCCAGTACTTC

cdr3_length: 17
j_call: TRBJ1-1
d_call: .
clone_size: .
v_call: TRBV21-1
cdr3_aa: CASSKAESVQMNTEAFF
cdr3_nt: TGTGCCAGCAGCAAAGCCGAGAGCGTTCAAATGAACACTGAAGCTTTCTTT

cdr3_length: 16
j_call: TRBJ1-5
d_call: .
clone_size: .
v_call: TRBV19
cdr3_aa: CASSTRTAHGNQPQHF
cdr3_nt: TGTGCCAGTAGTACACGGACAGCTCACGGCAATCAGCCCCAGCATTTT

cdr3_length: 12
j_call: TRBJ1-6
d_call: .
clone_size: .
v_call: TRBV3-1/TRBV3-2
cdr3_aa: CASSQGGEPLHF
cdr3_nt: TGTGCCAGCAGCCAGGGGGGGGAACCCCTCCACTTT

cdr3_length: 14
j_call: TRBJ2-5
d_call: .
clone_size: once
v_call: TRBV27
cdr3_aa: CASSLRLDQETQYF
cdr3_nt: TGTGCCAGCAGTTTACGGCTAGACCAAGAGACCCAGTACTTC

cdr3_length: 17
j_call: TRBJ2-3
d_call: .
clone_size: once
v_call: TRBV7-8
cdr3_aa: CASSLMRGSFSADTQYF
cdr3_nt: TGTGCCAGCAGCTTAATGCGGGGCTCCTTTAGCGCAGATACGCAGTATTTT

cdr3_length: 15
j_call: TRBJ1-5
d_call: TRBD1
clone_size: .
v_call: TRBV10-2
cdr3_aa: CASSPDGTGAQPQHF
cdr3_nt: TGCGCCAGCAGTCCTGACGGTACAGGGGCCCAGCCCCAGCATTTT

cdr3_length: 12
j_call: TRBJ2-7
d_call: .
clone_size: few
v_call: TRBV30
cdr3_aa: CAWSVLLGPQYF
cdr3_nt: TGTGCCTGGAGTGTACTGCTGGGCCCCCAGTACTTC

cdr3_length: 11
j_call: TRBJ2-7
d_call: .
clone_size: .
v_call: TRBV29-1
cdr3_aa: CSVEVGSEQYF
cdr3_nt: TGCAGCGTTGAAGTAGGGAGCGAGCAGTACTTC

cdr3_length: 14
j_call: TRBJ1-5
d_call: .
clone_size: few
v_call: TRBV7-9
cdr3_aa: CASSLQGNNQPQHF
cdr3_nt: TGTGCCAGCAGCCTACAGGGCAACAATCAGCCCCAGCATTTT

cdr3_length: 15
j_call: TRBJ2-7
d_call: TRBD2
clone_size: .
v_call: TRBV27
cdr3_aa: CASSEGTSGSNEQYF
cdr3_nt: TGTGCCAGCAGTGAGGGGACTAGCGGGAGCAACGAGCAGTACTTC

cdr3_length: 12
j_call: TRBJ1-2
d_call: .
clone_size: .
v_call: TRBV7-9
cdr3_aa: CASRNGQNGYTF
cdr3_nt: TGTGCCAGCAGAAACGGACAGAATGGCTACACCTTC

cdr3_length: 14
j_call: TRBJ2-1
d_call: TRBD1
clone_size: .
v_call: TRBV6-6
cdr3_aa: CASSPGTGHNEQFF
cdr3_nt: TGTGCCAGCAGTCCCGGGACAGGCCACAATGAGCAGTTCTTC

cdr3_length: 13
j_call: TRBJ1-2
d_call: .
clone_size: .
v_call: TRBV12-3/TRBV12-4
cdr3_aa: CASSLTLRNGYTF
cdr3_nt: TGTGCCAGCAGTTTAACTCTTCGCAATGGCTACACCTTC

cdr3_length: 16
j_call: TRBJ2-5
d_call: TRBD2
clone_size: .
v_call: TRBV10-2
cdr3_aa: CASMTSGLAEQETQYF
cdr3_nt: TGCGCCAGCATGACTAGCGGGCTCGCGGAGCAAGAGACCCAGTACTTC

cdr3_length: 15
j_call: TRBJ1-2
d_call: .
clone_size: .
v_call: TRBV6-5
cdr3_aa: CASSYGEGGVYGYTF
cdr3_nt: TGTGCCAGCAGTTACGGGGAGGGGGGTGTCTATGGCTACACCTTC

cdr3_length: 14
j_call: TRBJ1-1
d_call: .
clone_size: few
v_call: TRBV6-6
cdr3_aa: CASSWGQGKRMAFF
cdr3_nt: TGTGCCAGCAGTTGGGGTCAGGGGAAGAGGATGGCTTTCTTT

cdr3_length: 14
j_call: TRBJ2-1
d_call: .
clone_size: .
v_call: TRBV30
cdr3_aa: CAWSRGTQYNEQFF
cdr3_nt: TGTGCCTGGAGTCGGGGGACGCAATACAATGAGCAGTTCTTC

cdr3_length: 16
j_call: TRBJ1-1
d_call: TRBD1
clone_size: .
v_call: TRBV28
cdr3_aa: CASSLPGGGWSTEAFF
cdr3_nt: TGTGCCAGCAGTTTACCAGGGGGCGGTTGGAGCACTGAAGCTTTCTTT

cdr3_length: 14
j_call: TRBJ2-7
d_call: TRBD2
clone_size: .
v_call: TRBV5-6
cdr3_aa: CASSLRGGFREQYF
cdr3_nt: TGTGCCAGCAGCTTGCGGGGGGGCTTTCGCGAGCAGTACTTC

cdr3_length: 15
j_call: TRBJ2-7
d_call: TRBD1
clone_size: .
v_call: TRBV7-9
cdr3_aa: CASSLFEGAVGEQYF
cdr3_nt: TGTGCCAGCAGCTTATTCGAGGGGGCGGTGGGCGAGCAGTACTTC

cdr3_length: 16
j_call: TRBJ2-3
d_call: TRBD2
clone_size: .
v_call: TRBV7-2
cdr3_aa: CASSPMALAGTDTQYF
cdr3_nt: TGTGCCAGCAGCCCCATGGCCCTAGCGGGCACAGATACGCAGTATTTT

cdr3_length: 17
j_call: TRBJ2-1
d_call: .
clone_size: .
v_call: TRBV5-1
cdr3_aa: CASSSAAGRGGHNEQFF
cdr3_nt: TGCGCCAGCAGCTCGGCCGCGGGGAGAGGAGGGCACAATGAGCAGTTCTTC

cdr3_length: 14
j_call: TRBJ1-2
d_call: .
clone_size: .
v_call: TRBV7-9
cdr3_aa: CASSLASGGSVYTF
cdr3_nt: TGTGCCAGCAGCTTAGCTTCTGGGGGCAGCGTCTACACCTTC

cdr3_length: 15
j_call: TRBJ1-4
d_call: .
clone_size: .
v_call: TRBV3-1/TRBV3-2
cdr3_aa: CASSQDREAVEKLFF
cdr3_nt: TGTGCCAGCAGCCAAGATCGGGAGGCGGTTGAAAAACTGTTTTTT

cdr3_length: 15
j_call: TRBJ2-2
d_call: TRBD2
clone_size: once
v_call: TRBV7-9
cdr3_aa: CASSLSGTNTGELFF
cdr3_nt: TGTGCCAGCAGCCTGAGCGGGACGAACACCGGGGAGCTGTTTTTT

cdr3_length: 16
j_call: TRBJ2-5
d_call: .
clone_size: .
v_call: TRBV5-1
cdr3_aa: CASRRLGDLTGETQYF
cdr3_nt: TGCGCCAGCAGGAGGTTAGGCGACCTAACTGGGGAGACCCAGTACTTC

cdr3_length: 13
j_call: TRBJ1-2
d_call: .
clone_size: .
v_call: TRBV6-5
cdr3_aa: CASSYFPPLGYTF
cdr3_nt: TGTGCCAGCAGTTACTTCCCCCCCTTGGGCTACACCTTC

cdr3_length: 14
j_call: TRBJ2-1
d_call: .
clone_size: .
v_call: TRBV27
cdr3_aa: CASSKGTPYNEQFF
cdr3_nt: TGTGCCAGCAGCAAGGGGACACCATACAATGAGCAGTTCTTC

cdr3_length: 12
j_call: TRBJ2-5
d_call: .
clone_size: .
v_call: TRBV19
cdr3_aa: CATGEGRETQYF
cdr3_nt: TGTGCCACAGGGGAGGGAAGGGAGACCCAGTACTTC

cdr3_length: 14
j_call: TRBJ2-7
d_call: TRBD1
clone_size: .
v_call: TRBV7-2
cdr3_aa: CASSFRDRDYEQYF
cdr3_nt: TGTGCCAGCAGCTTCCGGGACAGGGATTACGAGCAGTACTTC

cdr3_length: 12
j_call: TRBJ1-6
d_call: .
clone_size: .
v_call: TRBV27
cdr3_aa: CASSPHGSPLHF
cdr3_nt: TGTGCCAGCAGTCCCCATGGCTCACCCCTCCACTTT

cdr3_length: 16
j_call: TRBJ2-3
d_call: TRBD2
clone_size: .
v_call: TRBV7-7
cdr3_aa: CASSSGTSSPTDTQYF
cdr3_nt: TGTGCCAGCAGCTCAGGGACTAGCAGCCCCACAGATACGCAGTATTTT

cdr3_length: 11
j_call: TRBJ2-5
d_call: .
clone_size: .
v_call: TRBV6-5
cdr3_aa: CASIRGETQYF
cdr3_nt: TGTGCCAGCATACGGGGAGAGACCCAGTACTTC

cdr3_length: 12
j_call: TRBJ1-2
d_call: .
clone_size: .
v_call: TRBV19
cdr3_aa: CASRTGHYGYTF
cdr3_nt: TGTGCCAGTCGCACAGGCCACTATGGCTACACCTTC

cdr3_length: 15
j_call: TRBJ1-5
d_call: .
clone_size: .
v_call: TRBV6-5
cdr3_aa: CASTPGTGGNQPQHF
cdr3_nt: TGTGCCAGCACCCCCGGGACTGGGGGCAATCAGCCCCAGCATTTT

cdr3_length: 14
j_call: TRBJ1-2
d_call: .
clone_size: .
v_call: TRBV19
cdr3_aa: CASTGRGLIAGYTF
cdr3_nt: TGTGCCAGTACGGGAAGGGGGTTAATCGCTGGCTACACCTTC

cdr3_length: 13
j_call: TRBJ1-6
d_call: .
clone_size: .
v_call: TRBV28
cdr3_aa: CASSPRLNSPLHF
cdr3_nt: TGTGCCAGCAGTCCTCGACTGAATTCACCCCTCCACTTT

cdr3_length: 14
j_call: TRBJ1-1
d_call: TRBD1
clone_size: .
v_call: TRBV5-1
cdr3_aa: CASSFTDRGAEAFF
cdr3_nt: TGCGCCAGCTCTTTTACGGACAGGGGGGCTGAAGCTTTCTTT